A selection of T cell receptor beta chains follows, all from one sample in a study of regulatory dendritic cells for organ transplantation. This table comes from immunoSEQ multiplex PCR, and its TCRdb copy is limited to in-frame clones, with some not included. The data hold about 28,000 clones, with around 80% observed a single time. Specimen: naive CD4+ T cells from blood. These TCRs come from a human donor in good health. CDR3s include the opening cysteine and the closing phenylalanine or tryptophan. Fields, in order: J gene, V gene, CDR3 length, D gene, clone size, CDR3 protein, CDR3 DNA. The D gene is left open where the match is weak. Size is stated for part of the rows, as once, few or many counts, or as a class when the clone is expanded.

TRBJ2-7	TRBV5-1	15	-	-	CASSLDSRANYEQYF	TGCGCCAGCAGCTTGGATTCCAGGGCGAACTACGAGCAGTACTTC
TRBJ1-5	TRBV6-1	16	-	-	CASSETGLGSNQPQHF	TGTGCCAGCAGTGAAACAGGCTTAGGAAGCAATCAGCCCCAGCATTTT
TRBJ1-4	TRBV9	16	-	once	CASSEGGGQGYEKLFF	TGTGCCAGCAGCGAGGGGGGGGGCCAGGGATATGAAAAACTGTTTTTT
TRBJ1-2	TRBV5-6	14	TRBD1	-	CASSLEFTGGGYTF	TGTGCCAGCAGCTTGGAATTTACAGGGGGTGGCTACACCTTC
TRBJ2-7	TRBV5-1	13	-	-	CASSFTAEGEQYF	TGCGCCAGCAGCTTTACCGCGGAAGGCGAGCAGTACTTC
TRBJ1-6	TRBV6-5	16	-	few	CASSYDNSGNNSPLHF	TGTGCCAGCAGTTACGACAACAGCGGCAATAATTCACCCCTCCACTTT
TRBJ2-7	TRBV15	14	-	-	CATSREANSYEQYF	TGTGCCACCAGCAGAGAGGCCAATTCCTACGAGCAGTACTTC
TRBJ2-1	TRBV7-7	15	TRBD1	-	CASSLFETGLGEQFF	TGTGCCAGCAGCTTATTCGAGACAGGGTTAGGTGAGCAGTTCTTC
TRBJ2-7	TRBV27	16	TRBD2	-	CASSLRGGGVTYEQYF	TGTGCCAGCAGTCTCCGCGGCGGGGGTGTTACCTACGAGCAGTACTTC
TRBJ2-1	TRBV5-5	15	-	-	CASSYLQGTYNEQFF	TGTGCCAGCAGCTACTTACAGGGAACCTACAATGAGCAGTTCTTC
TRBJ2-7	TRBV5-1	13	TRBD1	few	CASSDRALYEQYF	TGCGCCAGCAGCGACAGGGCCCTTTACGAGCAGTACTTC
TRBJ1-5	TRBV7-2	15	-	once	CASSLVARADQPQHF	TGTGCCAGCAGCTTAGTAGCGAGGGCAGATCAGCCCCAGCATTTT
TRBJ1-1	TRBV7-2	15	-	once	CASRPSGTLNTEAFF	TGTGCCAGCAGACCCAGCGGGACATTGAACACTGAAGCTTTCTTT
TRBJ1-1	TRBV9	13	TRBD1	-	CASSVEGAAEAFF	TGTGCCAGCAGCGTAGAGGGGGCAGCTGAAGCTTTCTTT
TRBJ2-2	TRBV25-1	14	TRBD1	-	CASTRTGGTGELFF	TGTGCCAGCACCAGGACAGGGGGAACCGGGGAGCTGTTTTTT
TRBJ1-1	TRBV7-2	14	TRBD1	-	CASSWDREVTEAFF	TGTGCCAGCAGCTGGGACAGGGAGGTAACTGAAGCTTTCTTT
TRBJ2-1	TRBV2	16	-	once	CASSEQGKASNNEQFF	TGTGCCAGCAGTGAACAGGGGAAAGCGTCGAACAATGAGCAGTTCTTC
TRBJ1-6	TRBV4-2	15	TRBD1	-	CASSQLQGDGSPLHF	TGTGCCAGCAGCCAATTACAGGGGGATGGTTCACCCCTCCACTTT
TRBJ2-1	TRBV7-9	14	TRBD1	-	CASSLTGVLNEQFF	TGTGCCAGCAGCTTAACAGGGGTGCTCAATGAGCAGTTCTTC
TRBJ1-4	TRBV18	15	TRBD1	-	CASSPTGDGNEKLFF	TGTGCCAGCTCACCAACAGGGGATGGGAATGAAAAACTGTTTTTT
TRBJ2-3	TRBV7-9	13	TRBD2	-	CATGLAGTDTQYF	TGTGCCACGGGACTAGCGGGCACAGATACGCAGTATTTT
TRBJ2-1	TRBV5-1	17	TRBD1	-	CASSLLPGQGVMNEQFF	TGCGCCAGCAGCTTGCTCCCGGGACAGGGAGTTATGAATGAGCAGTTCTTC
TRBJ1-5	TRBV6-1	13	-	-	CASSESPNQPQHF	TGTGCCAGCAGTGAAAGCCCTAATCAGCCCCAGCATTTT
TRBJ2-3	TRBV18	15	-	-	CASSLQQGSTDTQYF	TGTGCCAGCTCCCTTCAGCAGGGGAGCACAGATACGCAGTATTTT
TRBJ1-3	TRBV5-1	16	TRBD1	-	CASSSEGQGSGNTIYF	TGCGCCAGCAGCTCTGAGGGACAGGGGTCTGGAAACACCATATATTTT
TRBJ2-2	TRBV13	15	TRBD1	-	CASSRQGLETGELFF	TGTGCCAGCAGCAGACAGGGGCTCGAAACCGGGGAGCTGTTTTTT
TRBJ1-1	TRBV7-8	14	-	-	CASSLTDTNTEAFF	TGTGCCAGCAGCTTGACAGATACGAACACTGAAGCTTTCTTT
TRBJ2-1	TRBV9	14	-	-	CASSAQTGNNEQFF	TGTGCCAGCAGCGCTCAGACAGGCAACAATGAGCAGTTCTTC
TRBJ1-2	TRBV6-1	14	-	-	CASSDGGSNYGYTF	TGTGCCAGCAGTGATGGGGGGTCTAACTATGGCTACACCTTC
TRBJ2-3	TRBV6-6	14	-	-	CASYLPGNTDTQYF	TGTGCCAGCTATCTGCCGGGGAACACAGATACGCAGTATTTT
TRBJ2-7	TRBV4-1	15	TRBD2	-	CASSQDTSGGREQYF	TGCGCCAGCAGCCAAGACACTAGCGGGGGCAGGGAGCAGTACTTC
TRBJ1-3	TRBV5-4	15	TRBD1	once	CASSTGQGEGNTIYF	TGTGCCAGCAGCACGGGACAGGGGGAAGGAAACACCATATATTTT
TRBJ1-1	TRBV5-1	14	-	-	CASSYTGFRTEAFF	TGCGCCAGCAGTTATACAGGGTTTCGCACTGAAGCTTTCTTT
TRBJ1-3	TRBV7-9	16	TRBD1	-	CASSLGQGAAGNTIYF	TGTGCCAGCAGCTTAGGACAGGGGGCAGCCGGAAACACCATATATTTT
TRBJ1-3	TRBV2	15	TRBD1	-	CASSQDRVSGNTIYF	TGTGCCAGCAGTCAAGACAGGGTCTCTGGAAACACCATATATTTT
TRBJ2-2	TRBV9	15	-	-	CASSVVGQDTGELFF	TGTGCCAGCAGCGTAGTGGGGCAGGACACCGGGGAGCTGTTTTTT
TRBJ2-3	TRBV12-5	16	TRBD1	-	CASGAGTGNIPDTQYF	TGTGCTAGTGGGGCGGGGACAGGGAATATTCCAGATACGCAGTATTTT
TRBJ2-2	TRBV5-1	16	-	-	CASSLVSRPNTGELFF	TGCGCCAGCAGCTTGGTCTCCAGGCCGAACACCGGGGAGCTGTTTTTT
TRBJ1-5	TRBV27	14	-	-	CASSPFRGGQPQHF	TGTGCCAGCAGTCCTTTCCGAGGGGGACAGCCCCAGCATTTT
TRBJ1-2	TRBV7-8	13	TRBD1	-	CASSLGQGGGYTF	TGTGCCAGCAGCTTGGGACAGGGAGGGGGCTACACCTTC
TRBJ2-2	TRBV5-1	16	TRBD1	few	CASIWDRVSDTGELFF	TGCGCCAGCATCTGGGACAGAGTTAGTGACACCGGGGAGCTGTTTTTT
TRBJ2-2	TRBV5-1	17	TRBD1	-	CASSWLQGGFSTGELFF	TGCGCCAGCAGCTGGCTACAGGGGGGCTTCTCCACCGGGGAGCTGTTTTTT
TRBJ1-2	TRBV6-5	13	-	-	CASSQRENLGYTF	TGTGCCAGCAGTCAACGGGAGAATTTGGGCTACACCTTC
TRBJ2-3	TRBV27	17	TRBD2	-	CASSFILGTSGGDTQYF	TGTGCCAGCAGTTTCATACTCGGGACTAGCGGGGGAGATACGCAGTATTTT
TRBJ2-5	TRBV25-1	13	-	-	CASSEFGRETQYF	TGTGCCAGCAGTGAATTCGGGAGAGAGACCCAGTACTTC
TRBJ2-1	TRBV25-1	15	-	-	CASSEPGASYNEQFF	TGTGCCAGCAGTGAGCCTGGGGCCTCCTACAATGAGCAGTTCTTC
TRBJ2-1	TRBV2	15	-	-	CASSPGTGGYNEQFF	TGTGCCAGCAGCCCCGGGACTGGCGGCTACAATGAGCAGTTCTTC
TRBJ2-2	TRBV18	15	TRBD1	-	CASSPTGASTGELFF	TGTGCCAGCTCACCGACAGGGGCAAGCACCGGGGAGCTGTTTTTT
TRBJ1-2	TRBV19	14	-	-	CASSPGNRVYGYTF	TGTGCCAGTAGTCCCGGGAACAGGGTCTATGGCTACACCTTC
TRBJ2-3	TRBV7-2	16	TRBD1	-	CASSPIGQGPSDTQYF	TGTGCCAGCAGCCCGATTGGACAGGGTCCATCGGATACGCAGTATTTT
TRBJ2-3	TRBV5-6	17	-	-	CASSLLRGTETTDTQYF	TGTGCCAGCAGCCTACTCCGGGGGACGGAGACTACAGATACGCAGTATTTT
TRBJ2-7	TRBV5-1	16	TRBD1	-	CASSSDGQGAGYEQYF	TGCGCCAGCAGCTCGGACGGACAGGGGGCTGGATACGAGCAGTACTTC